The rows below give T cell receptor beta chains drawn from one sample of a study of regulatory T cells in long-lasting Graves disease. TCRdb fed the multiplex PCR reads into MiXCR, producing one record per CDR3 protein. The sample lists roughly 500,000 distinct CDR3 sequences, around 21% occurring once. This sample comprised peripheral blood mononuclear cells (PBMCs), obtained when the disease was refractory, from a patient treated with antithyroid drugs. Every receptor here comes from a female donor with Graves disease. Both conserved end residues are part of each CDR3. Fields, in order: CDR3 DNA, CDR3 protein, V gene, J gene, clone size, D gene. D genes are given only for firm matches. Clone size, where shown, is once, few, many, or a class for clones that have expanded.

DNA: TGTGCCAGCAGCTTAGGAGGGGGCCTGGGCTATGGCTACACCTTC
CDR3: CASSLGGGLGYGYTF
V: TRBV5-4
J: TRBJ1-2
size: NA
D: TRBD1

DNA: TGCAGTGCTATTCACAGGAGACTGAACACTGAAGCTTTCTTT
CDR3: CSAIHRRLNTEAFF
V: TRBV20-1
J: TRBJ1-1
size: few
D: NA

DNA: TGCAGCGTTGGGGACAGGGGTATCGAGCAGTACTTC
CDR3: CSVGDRGIEQYF
V: TRBV29-1
J: TRBJ2-7
size: few
D: TRBD1

DNA: TGTGCCAGCAGCCCGCTGAGCGGGGTAGAGACCCAGTACTTC
CDR3: CASSPLSGVETQYF
V: TRBV4-2
J: TRBJ2-5
size: few
D: TRBD2

DNA: TGTGCCAGCAGTTTATCCGGGACAGCGAACACTGAAGCTTTCTTT
CDR3: CASSLSGTANTEAFF
V: TRBV6-5
J: TRBJ1-1
size: NA
D: TRBD1

DNA: TGCGCCAGCAGCTTGGATGGGACTCTATGGAACGAGCAGTACTTC
CDR3: CASSLDGTLWNEQYF
V: TRBV5-1
J: TRBJ2-7
size: NA
D: NA

DNA: TGCAGCGTTGAATTGGTATCGGGCTATGGCTACACCTTC
CDR3: CSVELVSGYGYTF
V: TRBV29-1
J: TRBJ1-2
size: many
D: NA

DNA: TGTGCCAGCAGGTTGACAGTCAACTATGGCTACACCTTC
CDR3: CASRLTVNYGYTF
V: TRBV2
J: TRBJ1-2
size: many
D: NA

DNA: TGTGCCAGCAGTGTTGGCAGGCGCAATCAGCCCCAGCATTTT
CDR3: CASSVGRRNQPQHF
V: TRBV2
J: TRBJ1-5
size: many
D: NA

DNA: TGTGCCACCAGCAGAGACATCGTCCCGACCCAGTACTTC
CDR3: CATSRDIVPTQYF
V: TRBV15
J: TRBJ2-5
size: few
D: NA

DNA: TGTGCCAGCAGTGATGAGAGAAGGGTGACCACTGAAGCTTTCTTT
CDR3: CASSDERRVTTEAFF
V: TRBV25-1
J: TRBJ1-1
size: once
D: NA

DNA: TGTGCCAGCAGTGATTACTTGGGACAAAACCAAGAGACCCAGTACTTC
CDR3: CASSDYLGQNQETQYF
V: TRBV2
J: TRBJ2-5
size: many
D: NA

DNA: TGTGCCAGCACCCCGAATAGGTGGGGATCCGACAATGAGCAGTTCTTC
CDR3: CASTPNRWGSDNEQFF
V: TRBV28
J: TRBJ2-1
size: few
D: NA

DNA: TGCGCCAGCAGTCCGGGGGAAAACACCGGGGAGCTGTTTTTT
CDR3: CASSPGENTGELFF
V: TRBV10-2
J: TRBJ2-2
size: NA
D: NA

DNA: TGTGCCAGCAGTTACTCGAGGGACAGGGGCACCGGGGAGCTGTTTTTT
CDR3: CASSYSRDRGTGELFF
V: TRBV6-2/TRBV6-3
J: TRBJ2-2
size: many
D: TRBD1

DNA: TGCAGTGCTGGCCCCTTTGGCGGGAGGCCCAGTCACGAGCAGTACTTC
CDR3: CSAGPFGGRPSHEQYF
V: TRBV20-1
J: TRBJ2-7
size: NA
D: TRBD2

DNA: TGCAGTGCTTACATGAACACTGAAGCTTTCTTT
CDR3: CSAYMNTEAFF
V: TRBV20-1
J: TRBJ1-1
size: NA
D: NA

DNA: TGTGCCAGCAGTGACCCCCGGGGTAGCGCAACCTACGAGCAGTACTTC
CDR3: CASSDPRGSATYEQYF
V: TRBV28
J: TRBJ2-7
size: many
D: NA

DNA: TGTGCTAGTGGTTCAACCCCCCAGAAACGCCAGGGAAATGAAAAACTGTTTTTT
CDR3: CASGSTPQKRQGNEKLFF
V: TRBV12-5
J: TRBJ1-4
size: many
D: NA

DNA: TGTGCCAGCAGTCGCAGGGTGCATGGCTACACCTTC
CDR3: CASSRRVHGYTF
V: TRBV28
J: TRBJ1-2
size: many
D: NA

DNA: TGCAGTGCTAGCACTAGCGGATCCAAAAACATTCAGTACTTC
CDR3: CSASTSGSKNIQYF
V: TRBV20-1
J: TRBJ2-4
size: few
D: TRBD2

DNA: TGTGCCAGTTCCCCGGGACAGCGTACCTACGAGCAGTACTTC
CDR3: CASSPGQRTYEQYF
V: TRBV28
J: TRBJ2-7
size: many
D: TRBD1

DNA: TGTGCCAGCAGTCCGATGTCCGGGGGGTATGGCTATGGCTACACCTTC
CDR3: CASSPMSGGYGYGYTF
V: TRBV6-1
J: TRBJ1-2
size: many
D: NA

DNA: TGTGCCAGTAGTGCGCGCCCTTCCTGGGACACTGAAGCTTTCTTT
CDR3: CASSARPSWDTEAFF
V: TRBV19
J: TRBJ1-1
size: NA
D: NA

DNA: TGTGCCAGCAGTTTTTGGGGGCTAGACACTGAAGCTTTCTTT
CDR3: CASSFWGLDTEAFF
V: TRBV12-3/TRBV12-4
J: TRBJ1-1
size: many
D: NA

DNA: TGTGCCAGCAGTCCCTCCCCCCTCGCTAATGAAAAACTGTTTTTT
CDR3: CASSPSPLANEKLFF
V: TRBV28
J: TRBJ1-4
size: many
D: NA

DNA: TGTGCCAGCAGAACAGCAACGAACACCGGGGAGCTGTTTTTT
CDR3: CASRTATNTGELFF
V: TRBV2
J: TRBJ2-2
size: many
D: NA

DNA: TGTGCCAGCAGTGAAGAGGGCGGGAGGGCCTATGAAGCGAACACCGGGGAGCTGTTTTTT
CDR3: CASSEEGGRAYEANTGELFF
V: TRBV6-1
J: TRBJ2-2
size: many
D: TRBD2

DNA: TGTGCCAGCAGCCCGCAAGCGGGTGGGACAGAGAATGAAAAACTGTTTTTT
CDR3: CASSPQAGGTENEKLFF
V: TRBV7-9
J: TRBJ1-4
size: NA
D: TRBD1

DNA: TGTGCCAGTAGTATCAACAGCCAAGAGACCCAGTACTTC
CDR3: CASSINSQETQYF
V: TRBV19
J: TRBJ2-5
size: NA
D: NA

DNA: TGTGCCACCAGCGCGGACAGGGGGCCTAGCACCGGGGAGCTGTTTTTT
CDR3: CATSADRGPSTGELFF
V: TRBV15
J: TRBJ2-2
size: NA
D: TRBD1

DNA: TGTGCCAGCGGCAAGCCGACAGGGTCGTACCAAGAGACCCAGTACTTC
CDR3: CASGKPTGSYQETQYF
V: TRBV6-1
J: TRBJ2-5
size: few
D: TRBD1

DNA: TGTGCCAGTAGTATGGCAGGACCCTCCTACGAGCAGTACTTC
CDR3: CASSMAGPSYEQYF
V: TRBV19
J: TRBJ2-7
size: NA
D: NA

DNA: TGTGCCAGCAGCCCAAGGGTACTAGCGGACTACAATGAGCAGTTCTTC
CDR3: CASSPRVLADYNEQFF
V: TRBV9
J: TRBJ2-1
size: NA
D: TRBD2

DNA: TGTGCCAGCAGTTCCCTGGTCGCGGGACGGGGCTACACCTTC
CDR3: CASSSLVAGRGYTF
V: TRBV28
J: TRBJ1-2
size: many
D: NA

DNA: TGTGCCAGCAGGCCGGTCGGGGGGAGGTACGAGCAGTACTTC
CDR3: CASRPVGGRYEQYF
V: TRBV28
J: TRBJ2-7
size: many
D: TRBD2

DNA: TGTGCCATCAGGGGCTCTTACGGGGGCGAGGGCTACACCTTC
CDR3: CAIRGSYGGEGYTF
V: TRBV10-3
J: TRBJ1-2
size: many
D: NA

DNA: TGTGCCAGCACCTGGGGCGGGGAGCAGTACTTC
CDR3: CASTWGGEQYF
V: TRBV6-1
J: TRBJ2-7
size: NA
D: NA

DNA: TGTGCCAGCAGTTCGATCCCTACCCACGAGCAGTACTTC
CDR3: CASSSIPTHEQYF
V: TRBV6-5
J: TRBJ2-7
size: many
D: NA

DNA: TGTGCCAGCAGCTTAGCGGGACTGGAGACCCAGTACTTC
CDR3: CASSLAGLETQYF
V: TRBV7-2
J: TRBJ2-5
size: many
D: NA

DNA: TGCGCCAGCAGCTTGGGCGGACACGATTATTACGAGCAGTACTTC
CDR3: CASSLGGHDYYEQYF
V: TRBV5-1
J: TRBJ2-7
size: many
D: NA

DNA: TGTGCCAGCAGCTTGGTCCAACAGGGGGCGGAGGACACTGAAGCTTTCTTT
CDR3: CASSLVQQGAEDTEAFF
V: TRBV5-1
J: TRBJ1-1
size: NA
D: TRBD1

DNA: TGCGCCAGCAGCCAAGACGGGGAGGGGAGCTATGGCTACACCTTC
CDR3: CASSQDGEGSYGYTF
V: TRBV4-1
J: TRBJ1-2
size: NA
D: NA

DNA: TGTGCCAGCAGGCCACTAGGACAGAACGGCTACACCTTC
CDR3: CASRPLGQNGYTF
V: TRBV5-6
J: TRBJ1-2
size: few
D: NA

DNA: TGTGCCAGCAGCCCTGACAGGGTGAATGGCTACACCTTC
CDR3: CASSPDRVNGYTF
V: TRBV7-2
J: TRBJ1-2
size: many
D: TRBD1

DNA: TGCGCCAGCAGCTCTACCGGACAGGGGCCCACTGAAGCTTTCTTT
CDR3: CASSSTGQGPTEAFF
V: TRBV5-1
J: TRBJ1-1
size: NA
D: TRBD1

DNA: TGCAGCGTTGCTCCGGGACAGGGCAACGTCCTGACTTTC
CDR3: CSVAPGQGNVLTF
V: TRBV29-1
J: TRBJ2-6
size: few
D: TRBD1

DNA: TGTGCCGGAGGAGGTCCGGGACATCGCACCGGGGAGCTGTTTTTT
CDR3: CAGGGPGHRTGELFF
V: TRBV16
J: TRBJ2-2
size: many
D: NA

DNA: TGTGCCAGCAGGGGTCTTTCGGCTAGCGGGAGGGAGCTGTTTTTT
CDR3: CASRGLSASGRELFF
V: TRBV3-1
J: TRBJ2-2
size: few
D: TRBD2

DNA: TGTGCCAGCAGTTTAAGTACAGGTGGCGAGCAGTACTTC
CDR3: CASSLSTGGEQYF
V: TRBV12-3/TRBV12-4
J: TRBJ2-7
size: few
D: NA

DNA: TGTGCCTGGAGGAGGGACTTCCGACACTATGGCTACACCTTC
CDR3: CAWRRDFRHYGYTF
V: TRBV30
J: TRBJ1-2
size: NA
D: NA

DNA: TGTGCCAGCAGTTTAGGAGGGACGGAGGGCGCGGAAAAACTGTTTTTT
CDR3: CASSLGGTEGAEKLFF
V: TRBV12-3/TRBV12-4
J: TRBJ1-4
size: many
D: NA

DNA: TGTGCCAGCAGCTTAGGGCAGAGCTTCCAAGAGACCCAGTACTTC
CDR3: CASSLGQSFQETQYF
V: TRBV7-9
J: TRBJ2-5
size: many
D: NA

DNA: TGTGCCAGCAGTGAACGGAGGGGGCTTATTACAAGGTACACTGAAGCTTTCTTT
CDR3: CASSERRGLITRYTEAFF
V: TRBV6-1
J: TRBJ1-1
size: many
D: TRBD1

DNA: TGTGCCAGCGGGGACAGGGGCCCACTAACCCAGTACTTC
CDR3: CASGDRGPLTQYF
V: TRBV28
J: TRBJ2-5
size: many
D: TRBD1

DNA: TGTGCCAGCAGCCCGACAGGGGGATTGGACGAGCAGTACTTC
CDR3: CASSPTGGLDEQYF
V: TRBV7-9
J: TRBJ2-7
size: NA
D: TRBD1

DNA: TGTGCCAGCAGTTTACCCCCGGGGAACGCTGGAAACACCATATATTTT
CDR3: CASSLPPGNAGNTIYF
V: TRBV28
J: TRBJ1-3
size: many
D: NA